The 31 T cell receptor beta chains in this list originate from one sample, sequenced in a study of T cell responses to AZD1222 COVID-19 vaccine. Method: immunoSEQ multiplex PCR; TCRdb's copy keeps in-frame clones and lacks some. The repertoire holds over 110,000 clones, roughly 88% seen once, with approximately 1.6% in the top ten. Material: peripheral blood, obtained 28 days after the second AZD1222 dose. Receptors were obtained from an adult who received the AZD1222 COVID-19 vaccine.

In this sample, this clone turned up once. V gene TRBV7-3 combines with J gene TRBJ2-3; a weak D match, TRBD2 (6 bases). V lost 0 bases to trimming and J lost 4 bases, with 8 bases between them. This CDR3 is 14 amino acids long. Per the germline V gene, CDR1 is SGHTA and CDR2 is FQGTGA. The CDR3 DNA reads as TGTGCCAGCAGCTTAACGGCTAGCGCAGATACGCAGTATTTT. Its translation is CASSLTASADTQYF. The variable domain in full, completed from reference TRBV7-3 and TRBJ2-3, reads GAGVSQTPSNKVTEKGKYVELRCDPISGHTALYWYRQSLGQGPEFLIYFQGTGAADDSGLPNDRFFAVRPEGSVSTLKIQRTERGDSAVYLCASSLTASADTQYFGPGTRLTVL.

The chain joins TRBV6-5 to TRBJ1-4, with D perhaps matching TRBD1 (5 bases). Per the germline V gene, CDR1 is MNHEY and CDR2 is SVGAGI. This CDR3 comprises 14 residues. Trimming shortened V by 5 bases and J by 8 bases, and 15 bases separated the two germline ends. The CDR3 DNA reads as TGTGCCAGCAGTAGCCTGGGGGGGGGAGAAAAACTGTTTTTT. This encodes CASSSLGGGEKLFF.

The rearrangement joins TRBV7-2 to TRBJ1-5; the D is unclear. V was cut by 1 base and J by 6 bases, with 16 bases left in between. Germline V gene sequence: CDR1 SGHTA, CDR2 FQGNSA. The CDR3 runs to 16 residues. The CDR3 loop reads CASSLGPARLSQPQHF. In DNA form, the CDR3 reads TGTGCCAGCAGCTTAGGGCCGGCACGGCTAAGTCAGCCCCAGCATTTT.

Of note for this clone: Distinct nucleotide sequences in the sample also encode this CDR3. The chain has TRBV5-4 and TRBJ1-3, with TRBD1 as a possible D gene (6 bases). V was shortened by 1 base and J by 4 bases, with 9 bases between the two germline ends. Germline V CDR1 and CDR2: SGHNT, YYREEE (reference sequence). CDR3 length: 14 amino acids. This chain's CDR3 is CASSLQGSGNTIYF. In nucleotides, the CDR3 is TGTGCCAGCAGCTTGCAGGGGAGCGGAAACACCATATATTTT. Full variable domain (outside the CDR3, taken from reference TRBV5-4 and TRBJ1-3): ETGVTQSPTHLIKTRGQQVTLRCSSQSGHNTVSWYQQALGQGPQFIFQYYREEENGRGNFPPRFSGLQFPNYSSELNVNALELDDSALYLCASSLQGSGNTIYFGEGSWLTVV.

The J gene is TRBJ2-3, the V gene TRBV4-3; 10 positions match TRBD1. Germline values: CDR1 LGHNA, CDR2 YSLEER. The J segment lost 6 bases and the V segment lost 0 bases, leaving 9 bases of the junction unmatched. The CDR3 covers 17 residues. CDR3 sequence reads: CASSQEGGTGAWDTQYF. The CDR3 DNA sequence: TGCGCCAGCAGCCAAGAAGGCGGGACAGGGGCATGGGATACGCAGTATTTT.

This clone was detected only once. The rearrangement links TRBV29-1 to TRBJ1-5; D might be TRBD1 (5 bases). Germline V gene data show CDR1 as SQVTM and CDR2 as ANQGSEA. The CDR3 runs 13 residues. With 7 bases removed from V and 2 bases from J, the gap between germline ends came to 12 bases. The CDR3, as DNA: TGCAGCGCCGGGCTGGGGGGCAATCAGCCCCAGCATTTT. It codes for CSAGLGGNQPQHF.

The chain employs TRBV21-1 and TRBJ1-2; whether TRBD1, the table's D call, matches the DNA was not checked. TRBV21-1 corresponds to a pseudogene. The CDR3 has 14 amino acids. In DNA form, the CDR3 reads TGTGCCAGCAGCAGACAGGGACCCGTCTATGGCTACACCTTC. Protein: CASSRQGPVYGYTF.

The chain employs TRBV27 and TRBJ1-4, with 7 bases aligning to TRBD1. CDR3 size: 15 residues. The V gene end was trimmed by 5 bases and the J gene end by 7 bases; junction bases not matched to a gene: 10. CDR1 and CDR2 from the germline V gene are MNHEY and SMNVEV (reference sequence). In DNA form, the CDR3 reads TGTGCCAGCAGTCCCCGGGACAGACTGGGTGAAAAACTGTTTTTT. This codes for CASSPRDRLGEKLFF.

This clone came up a few times. Written as DNA, the CDR3 is TGTGCCAGCAGTTACTCGGGACAGGGAAGGAATTCACCCCTCCACTTT. This gives the protein CASSYSGQGRNSPLHF. The gene calls are TRBV6-5 and TRBJ1-6, with 9 bases that match TRBD1. The V gene's germline CDR1 is MNHEY and CDR2 SVGAGI. The CDR3 sequence is 16 residues long. Trimming cost V 0 bases and J 7 bases; bases outside gene matches: 4.

The CDR3 nucleotides read TGTGCCAGTAGTATAGTAGCCACGGGCAATGAGCAGTTCTTC. It is translated as CASSIVATGNEQFF. The genes are TRBV19 and TRBJ2-1; D ambiguous. The germline V gene has CDR1 LNHDA and CDR2 SQIVND (reference sequence). The CDR3 runs 14 residues. V was clipped by 1 base and J by 6 bases, with 10 bases between them.

This sequence joins TRBV24-1 and TRBJ1-1; D is perhaps TRBD1 (5 bases). The CDR3 length is 16 residues. Germline CDR1 KGHDR, CDR2 SFDVKD. Trimming took 5 bases from V and 1 from J, leaving 16 bases between them. CDR3 sequence: CATSGAGVSGNTEAFF. In nucleotides, the CDR3 is TGTGCCACCAGTGGGGCGGGGGTATCAGGGAACACTGAAGCTTTCTTT.

In regard to this clone: Other nucleotide sequences in the sample specify the same CDR3. The chain has TRBV28 and TRBJ1-1; tentative D call: TRBD1 (5 bases). The CDR3 is 14 amino acids. The V gene lost 8 bases and the J gene lost 1 base, with 14 bases spanning the gap. The germline V gene encodes CDR1 MDHEN and CDR2 SYDVKM. Here the CDR3 DNA reads TGTGCCAGCCGCTACTCGGGGGGGAACACTGAAGCTTTCTTT. It encodes CASRYSGGNTEAFF.

The rearrangement joins TRBV9 to TRBJ2-7; TRBD1 is a possible D gene (5 bases). The V and J ends lost 0 bases and 5 bases respectively, with 9 bases between them. Germline CDR1 SGDLS, CDR2 YYNGEE. The CDR3 is 13 amino acids. The CDR3 DNA sequence: TGTGCCAGCAGCGTAGACGGACACGACGAGCAGTACTTC. Translation gives CASSVDGHDEQYF.

The chain couples TRBV4-2 to TRBJ2-5; D may be TRBD2 (5 bases). This CDR3 is built from 17 residues. Germline assignment: CDR1 LGHNA and CDR2 YNFKEQ. The V end lost 1 base, the J end lost 5 bases, and 20 bases lay between the germline ends. CDR3 protein: CASSQAVERRPDETQYF. The CDR3 DNA follows: TGTGCCAGCAGCCAAGCGGTAGAGAGGAGGCCCGATGAGACCCAGTACTTC.

The chain recombines TRBV30 with TRBJ2-1; 13 bases map to TRBD2. V lost 8 bases to trimming and J lost 3 bases; unmatched junction nucleotides: 10. Germline V gene lookup returns CDR1 GTSNPN and CDR2 SVGIG (reference sequence). The CDR3 is made up of 16 amino acids. The CDR3 nucleotides read TGTGCCGCCCATTGGACTAGCGGGAGTCTCTACAATGAGCAGTTCTTC. Its translation: CAAHWTSGSLYNEQFF.

This chain uses TRBV28 with TRBJ1-5; D not certain. Deletions cut 3 bases from V and 6 bases from J, with 9 bases between. CDR1 is MDHEN, CDR2 SYDVKM, per germline. The CDR3 has 13 amino acids. For the CDR3, the DNA is TGTGCCAGCAGTTTGCCATCGGGTCAGCCCCAGCATTTT. Translated, it gives CASSLPSGQPQHF.

The rearrangement joins TRBV28 to TRBJ1-2; no clear D gene. The V gene's germline CDR1 is MDHEN and CDR2 SYDVKM. The V end was cut by 3 bases, the J end by 0 bases, with 5 bases between. This CDR3 comprises 13 residues. The CDR3 DNA reads TGTGCCAGCAGTTTGGATCCTAACTATGGCTACACCTTC. Translation: CASSLDPNYGYTF.

The rearrangement links TRBV28 to TRBJ2-2; the match to TRBD1 covers 8 bases. This CDR3 is 14 amino acids long. Trimming took 7 bases from V and 5 from J; bases not matched to a gene: 6. Germline loops: CDR1 MDHEN, CDR2 SYDVKM. DNA for the CDR3: TGTGCCAGCACCCGGACAGGGTGGACCGGGGAGCTGTTTTTT. It yields the protein CASTRTGWTGELFF.

The V and J genes are TRBV28 and TRBJ2-7; 7 bases fit TRBD1. This CDR3 contains 13 residues. Germline trimming cut 5 bases from V and 8 bases from J; bases unmatched to any gene: 9. The V gene's germline CDR1 is MDHEN and CDR2 SYDVKM. This CDR3 is CASSRKGARKQYF. The CDR3 nucleotides are TGTGCCAGCAGTCGGAAGGGGGCGAGAAAGCAGTACTTC. Full variable domain (rest looked up from reference TRBV28 and TRBJ2-7): DVKVTQSSRYLVKRTGEKVFLECVQDMDHENMFWYRQDPGLGLRLIYFSYDVKMKEKGDIPEGYSVSREKKERFSLILESASTNQTSMYLCASSRKGARKQYFGPGTRLTVT.

This clone showed up just a few times. This rearrangement joins TRBV4-2 to TRBJ2-7; the match to TRBD1 covers 10 bases. The CDR3 totals 16 residues. V trimming: 2 bases; J trimming: 7 bases; junction bases outside the gene matches: 11. Germline V CDR1 and CDR2: LGHNA, YNFKEQ. For the CDR3, the DNA is TGTGCCAGCAGCCAACCACCCGGGACAGGGGCCTTTGAGCAGTACTTC. The encoded protein is CASSQPPGTGAFEQYF.

The chain is built from TRBV27 and TRBJ1-4; D is unresolved. Germline CDR1 reads MNHEY; CDR2 reads SMNVEV (reference sequence). Trimming stripped 0 bases from V and 8 bases from J, with 7 bases between. The CDR3 has 13 residues. The CDR3 nucleotides are TGTGCCAGCAGTTTATCTCTCGGAGAAAAACTGTTTTTT. It yields the protein CASSLSLGEKLFF.

The CDR3 loop reads CASSLSGYSNQPQHF. As DNA, the CDR3 is TGCGCCAGCAGCTTGTCGGGGTATAGCAATCAGCCCCAGCATTTT. This chain connects TRBV5-1 to TRBJ1-5; D is unresolved. The CDR3 contains 15 residues. V dropped 1 base and J dropped 0 bases, with 8 bases sitting between them. From germline, CDR1 is SGHRS and CDR2 YFSETQ.

This chain uses TRBV7-9 with TRBJ2-7; D remains ambiguous. This CDR3 contains 11 residues. Per germline, CDR1 SEHNR and CDR2 FQNEAQ (reference sequence). V lost 5 bases and J lost 0, with 2 bases in between. The chain's CDR3 is CASSHSYEQYF. DNA for the CDR3: TGTGCCAGCAGCCACTCCTACGAGCAGTACTTC. Combining the CDR3 with reference TRBV7-9 and TRBJ2-7 gives the whole variable domain DTGVSQNPRHKITKRGQNVTFRCDPISEHNRLYWYRQTLGQGPEFLTYFQNEAQLEKSRLLSDRFSAERPKGSFSTLEIQRTEQGDSAMYLCASSHSYEQYFGPGTRLTVT.

V is TRBV5-1 and J is TRBJ2-2; D gene unclear. Germline V gives CDR1 SGHRS, CDR2 YFSETQ. V lost 0 bases and J 5 bases, leaving 5 bases between the germline ends. The CDR3 extends over 13 amino acids. CDR3 coding DNA: TGCGCCAGCAGCTTGGCTGGGACCGGGGAGCTGTTTTTT. Its translation: CASSLAGTGELFF.

This sequence joins TRBV9 and TRBJ2-1, with 10 bases aligning to TRBD2. This CDR3 contains 19 residues. CDR1 and CDR2 (germline): SGDLS, YYNGEE. With 4 bases clipped from V and 5 bases from J, the junction kept 18 bases outside the gene matches. CDR3 loop: CASSHPGTSALEVNNEQFF. The CDR3 DNA sequence: TGTGCCAGCAGCCACCCCGGGACTAGCGCCCTGGAGGTAAACAATGAGCAGTTCTTC.

The V call is TRBV28, the J call TRBJ1-1; D gene unclear. CDR1 is MDHEN and CDR2 is SYDVKM in the germline V gene. Trimming stripped 2 bases from V and 0 bases from J, with 13 bases between. The CDR3 has 16 amino acids. CDR3 DNA sequence: TGTGCCAGCAGTTTAGGGCAGGTGGTAGTGAACACTGAAGCTTTCTTT. Its protein product is CASSLGQVVVNTEAFF.

This chain links TRBV21-1 with TRBJ2-1; TRBD2 is taken as the D call from the table, unchecked against the DNA. TRBV21-1 is described as a pseudogene. The CDR3 covers 16 residues. CDR3 nucleotides: TGTGCCAGCAGCAAAGCCGGGACTACCCCAATGTATGAGCAGTTCTTC. Translating it yields CASSKAGTTPMYEQFF.

The rearrangement uses TRBV21-1 and TRBJ2-1; the table's D gene call, TRBD1, was not cross checked with the DNA. TRBV21-1 is a recognized pseudogene. CDR3 length: 10 residues. CDR3 in amino acids: CASSNPPEFF. In nucleotides, the CDR3 is TGTGCCAGCAGCAACCCCCCAGAGTTCTTC.

This chain links TRBV9 with TRBJ2-6; weak D call: TRBD2 (7 bases). CDR3 length: 15 amino acids. Looked up from germline, CDR1 is SGDLS and CDR2 is YYNGEE. Deletions cut 3 bases from V and 4 bases from J, with 11 bases between. CDR3 nucleotide sequence: TGTGCCAGCAGCGCCGGGGGGCAGGGGGCCAACGTCCTGACTTTC. This encodes CASSAGGQGANVLTF. Variable domain in full (rest from reference TRBV9 and TRBJ2-6): DSGVTQTPKHLITATGQRVTLRCSPRSGDLSVYWYQQSLDQGLQFLIQYYNGEERAKGNILERFSAQQFPDLHSELNLSSLELGDSALYFCASSAGGQGANVLTFGAGSRLTVL.

The rearrangement uses TRBV4-3 and TRBJ2-3, with 9 bases aligning to TRBD2. Germline V CDR1 and CDR2: LGHNA, YSLEER. This CDR3 comprises 18 residues. The trim removed 1 base at V and 8 bases at J, leaving 16 bases unmatched. Written as DNA, the CDR3 is TGCGCCAGCAGCCAAGCGGGGTCGCGGGAGGGCACACGAGGTACGCAGTATTTT. This codes for CASSQAGSREGTRGTQYF.

V and J are TRBV7-2 and TRBJ1-4, with 9 bases aligning to TRBD1. Per the germline V gene, CDR1 is SGHTA and CDR2 is FQGNSA. J gave up 7 bases and V 7 bases, and 7 bases lay outside the gene matches. This CDR3 is 14 amino acids long. Here the CDR3 reads CASNRGGQGEKLFF. The CDR3 DNA reads as TGTGCCAGCAATCGAGGGGGACAGGGTGAAAAACTGTTTTTT.